This T cell receptor (beta chain) derives from a study of T cells after yellow fever vaccination. Broader study findings: CD4 and CD8 compartments shared a small share of clonotypes. A weaker secondary response peaked on day 5, the primary on day 15. Once the booster was given, most primary-vaccination clones reappeared, at just under 98% for CD4 and 85% to 90% for CD8.

Per germline, CDR1 SGHTA and CDR2 FQGNSA. CDR3 length equals 16 residues. Trimming took 3 bases from V and 2 from J, leaving 14 bases between them. This clonotype was recorded many times. The target antigen is unknown. Universal primer sites and UMIs were introduced during 5'RACE template-switching synthesis of TCR cDNA. TCRdb re-analysed the 5' RACE reads in MiXCR, keeping a single row per CDR3 protein. Among 300,000 to 350,000 distinct CDR3 sequences listed, 3.5% to 4.5% were seen once. Sequencing used PBMCs, obtained 5 days after the yellow fever booster vaccination. The chain is built from TRBV7-2 and TRBJ2-1, with a tentative D call TRBD1 (5 bases). The receptor comes from a man between 18 and 29 years old who received the YFV17D yellow fever vaccine. The CDR3 protein is CASSLLMGLTYNEQFF. As DNA, the CDR3 is TGTGCCAGCAGCTTGTTGATGGGGCTGACCTACAATGAGCAGTTCTTC.